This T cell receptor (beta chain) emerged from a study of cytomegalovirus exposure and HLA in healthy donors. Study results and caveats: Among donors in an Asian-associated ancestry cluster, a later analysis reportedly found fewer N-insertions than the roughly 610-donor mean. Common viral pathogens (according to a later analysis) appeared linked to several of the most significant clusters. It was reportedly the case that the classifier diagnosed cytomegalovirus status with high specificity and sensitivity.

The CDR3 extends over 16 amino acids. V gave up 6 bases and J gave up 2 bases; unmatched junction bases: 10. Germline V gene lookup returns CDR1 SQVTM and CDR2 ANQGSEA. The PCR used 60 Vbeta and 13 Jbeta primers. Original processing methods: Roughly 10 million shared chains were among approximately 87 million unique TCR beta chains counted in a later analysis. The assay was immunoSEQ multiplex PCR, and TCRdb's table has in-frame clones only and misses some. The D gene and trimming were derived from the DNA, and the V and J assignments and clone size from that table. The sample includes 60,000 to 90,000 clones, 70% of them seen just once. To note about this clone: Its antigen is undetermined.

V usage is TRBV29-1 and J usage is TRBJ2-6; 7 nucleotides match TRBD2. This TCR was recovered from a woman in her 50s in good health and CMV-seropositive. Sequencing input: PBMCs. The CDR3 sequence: CSVGPLAGAGANVLTF. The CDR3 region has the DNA TGCAGCGTCGGTCCCCTGGCGGGAGCTGGGGCCAACGTCCTGACTTTC. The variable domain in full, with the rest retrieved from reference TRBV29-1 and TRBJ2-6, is SAVISQKPSRDICQRGTSLTIQCQVDSQVTMMFWYRQQPGQSLTLIATANQGSEATYESGFVIDKFPISRPNLTFSTLTVSNMSPEDSSIYLCSVGPLAGAGANVLTFGAGSRLTVL.